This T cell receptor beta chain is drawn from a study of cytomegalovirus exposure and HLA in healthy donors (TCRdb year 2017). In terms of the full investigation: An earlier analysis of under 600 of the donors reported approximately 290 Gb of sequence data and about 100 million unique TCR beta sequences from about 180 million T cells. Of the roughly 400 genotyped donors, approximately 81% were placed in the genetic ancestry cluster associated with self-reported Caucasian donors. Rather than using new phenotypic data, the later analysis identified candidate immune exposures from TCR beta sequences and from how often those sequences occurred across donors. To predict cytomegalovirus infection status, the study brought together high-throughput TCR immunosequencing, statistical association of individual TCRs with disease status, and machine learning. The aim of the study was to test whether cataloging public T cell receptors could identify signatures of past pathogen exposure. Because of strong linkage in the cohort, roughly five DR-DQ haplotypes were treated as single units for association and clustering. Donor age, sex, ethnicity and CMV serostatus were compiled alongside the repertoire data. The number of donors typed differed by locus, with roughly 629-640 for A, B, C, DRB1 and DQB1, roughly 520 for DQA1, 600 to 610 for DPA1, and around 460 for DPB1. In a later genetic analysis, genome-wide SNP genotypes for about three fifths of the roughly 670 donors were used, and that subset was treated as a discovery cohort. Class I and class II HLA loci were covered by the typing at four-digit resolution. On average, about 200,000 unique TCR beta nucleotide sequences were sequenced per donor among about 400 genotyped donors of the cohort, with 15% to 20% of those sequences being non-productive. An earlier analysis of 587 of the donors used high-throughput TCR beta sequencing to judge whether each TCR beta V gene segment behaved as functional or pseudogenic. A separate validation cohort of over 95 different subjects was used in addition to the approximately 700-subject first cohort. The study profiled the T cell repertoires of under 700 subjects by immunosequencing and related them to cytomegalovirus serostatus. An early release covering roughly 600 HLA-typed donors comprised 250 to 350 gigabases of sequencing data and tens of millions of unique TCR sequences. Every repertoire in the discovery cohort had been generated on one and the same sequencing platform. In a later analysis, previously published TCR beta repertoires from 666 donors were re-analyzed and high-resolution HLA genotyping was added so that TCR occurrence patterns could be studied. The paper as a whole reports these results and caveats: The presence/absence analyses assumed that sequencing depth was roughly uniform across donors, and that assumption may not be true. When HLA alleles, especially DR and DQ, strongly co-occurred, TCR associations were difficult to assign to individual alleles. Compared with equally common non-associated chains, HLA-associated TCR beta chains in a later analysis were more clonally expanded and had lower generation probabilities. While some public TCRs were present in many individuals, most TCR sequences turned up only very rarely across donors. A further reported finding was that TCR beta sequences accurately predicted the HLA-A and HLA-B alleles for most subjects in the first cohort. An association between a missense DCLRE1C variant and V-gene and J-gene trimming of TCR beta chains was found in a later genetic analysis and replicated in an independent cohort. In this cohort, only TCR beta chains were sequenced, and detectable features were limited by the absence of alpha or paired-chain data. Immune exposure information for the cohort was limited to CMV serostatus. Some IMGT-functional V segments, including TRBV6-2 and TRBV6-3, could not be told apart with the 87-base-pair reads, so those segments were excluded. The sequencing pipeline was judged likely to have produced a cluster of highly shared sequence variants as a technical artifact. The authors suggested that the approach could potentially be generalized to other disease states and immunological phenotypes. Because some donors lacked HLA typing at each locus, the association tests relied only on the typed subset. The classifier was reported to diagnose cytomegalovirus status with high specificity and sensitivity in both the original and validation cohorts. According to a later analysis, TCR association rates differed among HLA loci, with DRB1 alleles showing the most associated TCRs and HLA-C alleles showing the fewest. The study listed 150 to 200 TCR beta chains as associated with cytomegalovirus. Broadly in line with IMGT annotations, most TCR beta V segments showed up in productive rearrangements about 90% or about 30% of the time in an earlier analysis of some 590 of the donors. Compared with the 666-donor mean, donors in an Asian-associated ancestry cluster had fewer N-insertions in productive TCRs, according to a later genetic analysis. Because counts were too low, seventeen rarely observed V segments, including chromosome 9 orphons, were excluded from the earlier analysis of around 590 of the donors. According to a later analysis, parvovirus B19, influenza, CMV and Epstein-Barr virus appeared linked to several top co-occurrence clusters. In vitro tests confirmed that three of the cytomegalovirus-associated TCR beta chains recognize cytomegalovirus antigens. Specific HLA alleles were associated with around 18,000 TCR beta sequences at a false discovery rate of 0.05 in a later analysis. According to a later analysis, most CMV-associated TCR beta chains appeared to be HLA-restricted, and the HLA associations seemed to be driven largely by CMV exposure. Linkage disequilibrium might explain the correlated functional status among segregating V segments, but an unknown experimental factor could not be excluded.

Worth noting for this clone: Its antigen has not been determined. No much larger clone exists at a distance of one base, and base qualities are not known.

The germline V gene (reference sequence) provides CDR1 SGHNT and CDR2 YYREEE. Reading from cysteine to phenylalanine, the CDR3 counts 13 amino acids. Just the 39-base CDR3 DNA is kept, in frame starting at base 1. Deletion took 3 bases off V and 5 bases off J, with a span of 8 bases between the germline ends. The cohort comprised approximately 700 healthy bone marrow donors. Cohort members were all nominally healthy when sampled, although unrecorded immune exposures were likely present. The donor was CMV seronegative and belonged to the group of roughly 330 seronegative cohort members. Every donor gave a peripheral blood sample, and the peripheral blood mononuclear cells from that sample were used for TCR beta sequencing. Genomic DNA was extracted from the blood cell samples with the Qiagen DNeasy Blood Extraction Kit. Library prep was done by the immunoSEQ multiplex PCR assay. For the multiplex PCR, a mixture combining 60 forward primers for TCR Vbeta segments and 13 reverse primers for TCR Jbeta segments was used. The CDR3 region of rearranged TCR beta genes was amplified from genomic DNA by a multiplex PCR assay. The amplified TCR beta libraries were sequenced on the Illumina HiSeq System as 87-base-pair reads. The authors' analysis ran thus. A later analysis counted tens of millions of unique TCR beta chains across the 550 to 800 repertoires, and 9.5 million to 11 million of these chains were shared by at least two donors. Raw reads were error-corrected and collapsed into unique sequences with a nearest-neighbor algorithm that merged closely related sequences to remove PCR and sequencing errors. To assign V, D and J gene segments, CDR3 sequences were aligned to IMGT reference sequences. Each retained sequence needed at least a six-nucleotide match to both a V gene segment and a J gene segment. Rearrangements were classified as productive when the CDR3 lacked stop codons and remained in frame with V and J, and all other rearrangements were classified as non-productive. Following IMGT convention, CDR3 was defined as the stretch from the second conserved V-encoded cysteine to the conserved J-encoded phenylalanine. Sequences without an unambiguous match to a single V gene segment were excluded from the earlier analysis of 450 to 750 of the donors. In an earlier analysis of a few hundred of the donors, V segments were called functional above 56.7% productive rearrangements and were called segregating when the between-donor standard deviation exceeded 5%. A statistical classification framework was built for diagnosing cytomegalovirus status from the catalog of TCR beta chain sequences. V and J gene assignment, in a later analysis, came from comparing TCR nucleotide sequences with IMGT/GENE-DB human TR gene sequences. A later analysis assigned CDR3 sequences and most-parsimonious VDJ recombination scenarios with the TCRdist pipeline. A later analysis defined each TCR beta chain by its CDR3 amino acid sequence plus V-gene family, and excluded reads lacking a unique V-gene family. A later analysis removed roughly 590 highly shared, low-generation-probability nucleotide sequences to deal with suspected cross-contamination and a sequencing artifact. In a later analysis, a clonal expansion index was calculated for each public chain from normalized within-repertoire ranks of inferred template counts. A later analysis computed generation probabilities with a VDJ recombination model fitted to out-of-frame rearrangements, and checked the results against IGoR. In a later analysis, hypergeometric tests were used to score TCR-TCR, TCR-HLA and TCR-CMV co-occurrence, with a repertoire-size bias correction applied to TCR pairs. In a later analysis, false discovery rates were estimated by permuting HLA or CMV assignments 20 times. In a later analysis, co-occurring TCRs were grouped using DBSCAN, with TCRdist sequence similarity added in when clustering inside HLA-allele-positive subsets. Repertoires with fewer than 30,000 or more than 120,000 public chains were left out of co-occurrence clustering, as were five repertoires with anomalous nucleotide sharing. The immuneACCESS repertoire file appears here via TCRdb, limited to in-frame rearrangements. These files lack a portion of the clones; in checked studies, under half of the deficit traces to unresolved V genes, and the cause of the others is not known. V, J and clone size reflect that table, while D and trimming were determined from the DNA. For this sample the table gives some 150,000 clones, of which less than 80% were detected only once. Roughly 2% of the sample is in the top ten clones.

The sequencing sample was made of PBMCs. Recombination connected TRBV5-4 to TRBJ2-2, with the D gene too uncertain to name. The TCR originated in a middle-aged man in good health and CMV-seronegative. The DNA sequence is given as TGTGCCAGCAGCTCAAGCGCAACCGGGGAGCTGTTTTTT. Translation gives CASSSSATGELFF.